There are a few counts of the clone carrying this T cell receptor (beta chain). Sequenced by immunoSEQ multiplex PCR; TCRdb stores in-frame clones only, minus some. The sample has about 68,000 clones, just under 95% seen once. This sample was taken from a study of T cell changes during pregnancy in multiple sclerosis. Germline values: CDR1 SEHNR, CDR2 FQNEAQ (reference sequence). This CDR3 has 17 residues. Trimming shortened V by 5 bases and J by 2 bases, and 21 bases separated the two germline ends. This clonotype originated in a female donor in good health, enrolled as a control in a pregnancy study. Sequenced material: peripheral blood, taken after pregnancy. The chain is built from TRBV7-9 and TRBJ1-2; D may be TRBD1 (5 bases). The CDR3 protein is CASSPGSVGGVNYGYTF. CDR3 nucleotides: TGTGCCAGCAGCCCCGGGAGCGTGGGGGGAGTCAACTATGGCTACACCTTC.